This TCR beta chain was profiled in a study of T cell changes during pregnancy in multiple sclerosis. Data came from immunoSEQ multiplex PCR; TCRdb stores just in-frame clones and leaves some out. The table includes about 85,000 clones, 90% to 95% detected once. With 5 bases removed from V and 1 base from J, the gap between germline ends came to 14 bases. CDR1 is MNHEY, CDR2 SMNVEV, per germline (reference sequence). This CDR3 has 15 residues. This clonotype was obtained from a female donor with multiple sclerosis, enrolled in a pregnancy study. The specimen comprised peripheral blood, sampled in the first trimester of pregnancy. The chain uses TRBV27 and TRBJ1-1, with D perhaps matching TRBD1 (6 bases). The CDR3 protein is CASSLSGQWNTEAFF. CDR3 nucleotides: TGTGCCAGCAGTCTCTCCGGACAGTGGAACACTGAAGCTTTCTTT.